The rows below give T cell receptor beta chains drawn from one sample of a study of identical twins. TCRdb processed the 5' RACE reads anew with MiXCR; each CDR3 protein has one entry. The data contain hundreds of thousands of distinct CDR3 sequences, over 8.5% of them seen just once; the ten biggest clones take up about 0.98%. This sample was shared with a second study, whose subject was yellow fever vaccine responses in identical twins.

Sequenced sample: PBMCs. All receptors come from a woman aged 18-29 years in good health. Both conserved end residues are part of each CDR3. Fields, in order: D gene, V gene, CDR3 length, J gene, CDR3 protein. A D gene is named only where the DNA matches it firmly.

TRBD1	TRBV12-3/TRBV12-4	14	TRBJ1-1	CASSSTGGYTEAFF
TRBD2	TRBV7-2	17	TRBJ2-2	CASSHPGVAGVGGELFF
NA	TRBV28	15	TRBJ2-7	CASSPSLTVSYEQYF
TRBD2	TRBV20-1	17	TRBJ2-3	CSATGTSGGGSTDTQYF
NA	TRBV28	15	TRBJ1-5	CASSFLGGSNQPQHF
TRBD1	TRBV6-1	16	TRBJ2-2	CASSGQGARETGELFF
TRBD2	TRBV24-1	16	TRBJ2-1	CATSELPGLANNEQFF
NA	TRBV20-1	13	TRBJ2-1	CSARGVEWNEQFF
TRBD1	TRBV28	16	TRBJ2-2	CASSSRTGLLTGELFF
NA	TRBV9	15	TRBJ2-3	CASSPYNSGQDTQYF
NA	TRBV2	12	TRBJ2-7	CASGTMRSEQYF
TRBD1	TRBV10-3	15	TRBJ2-3	CAISTGQGDMDTQYF
TRBD1	TRBV20-1	15	TRBJ1-5	CSATLGTASNQPQHF
TRBD1	TRBV5-1	15	TRBJ2-4	CASSPGQGAKNIQYF
TRBD2	TRBV5-1	14	TRBJ2-7	CASATSGGAYEQYF
NA	TRBV29-1	15	TRBJ2-7	CSVAPRMVGFYEQYF
TRBD2	TRBV3-1	18	TRBJ2-2	CASSLLATSGRDTGELFF
NA	TRBV6-5	15	TRBJ2-4	CASSYLAGAKNIQYF
NA	TRBV27	12	TRBJ2-1	CASSRNYNEQFF
NA	TRBV5-1	14	TRBJ2-3	CASSLEIPRDTQYF
TRBD2	TRBV18	16	TRBJ2-7	CASSPPGLAGGLEQYF
NA	TRBV20-1	12	TRBJ2-3	CSARLHENTQYF
NA	TRBV7-9	15	TRBJ2-3	CASSLEQGIGDTQYF
NA	TRBV24-1	13	TRBJ2-7	CATGMGGPNEQYF
NA	TRBV7-6	13	TRBJ2-1	CASSLVILGEQFF
NA	TRBV6-5	13	TRBJ2-1	CASSYGQIGEQFF
NA	TRBV4-3	14	TRBJ2-7	CASSPDGSYYEQYF
NA	TRBV21-1	21	TRBJ2-3	CASSKVCRGTSGNLCTDTQYF
NA	TRBV6-5	16	TRBJ2-4	CASSYSGQTIQNIQYF
NA	TRBV20-1	14	TRBJ2-5	CSARAGEPQETQYF
TRBD1	TRBV2	17	TRBJ2-6	CASRRTGGESGANVLTF
NA	TRBV7-9	15	TRBJ2-3	CASSPGEPALDTQYF
NA	TRBV6-5	14	TRBJ2-3	CASSYSAFTDTQYF
TRBD2	TRBV29-1	16	TRBJ2-3	CSCGGTSATSTDTQYF
TRBD2	TRBV7-9	16	TRBJ2-3	CASSLVSGRNSDTQYF
TRBD2	TRBV11-2	14	TRBJ2-5	CASSVTSGVRAQYF
TRBD1	TRBV20-1	12	TRBJ2-1	CSPIYRGNEQFF
NA	TRBV28	14	TRBJ1-5	CASSLPDFNQPQHF
NA	TRBV2	15	TRBJ2-6	CASSEGKSGANVLTF
TRBD2	TRBV29-1	16	TRBJ2-1	CSGHWEVAGGLNEQFF
NA	TRBV9	15	TRBJ2-1	CASSVGGKGYNEQFF